These 14 T cell receptor beta chains were sequenced from one sample in a study of blood T cell repertoires in COVID-19. Profiled with immunoSEQ multiplex PCR; TCRdb holds only in-frame clones, not every one. The table has some 80,000 clones, approximately 80% seen once; the top ten hold over 9.5%. Sequencing input: peripheral blood. These receptors were taken from a man older than 75 with acute or convalescent COVID-19.

CDR3 bases: TGTGCCAGCAGCGGAATGGGGCACTCTGGAAACACCATATATTTT. This codes for CASSGMGHSGNTIYF. The chain carries TRBV9 and TRBJ1-3; TRBD1 might be the D (5 bases). The CDR3 sequence is 15 residues long. Germline V gene lookup returns CDR1 SGDLS and CDR2 YYNGEE. With 3 bases removed from V and 0 bases from J, the gap between germline ends came to 10 bases.

The genes are TRBV6-5 and TRBJ1-5, with TRBD1 matching 10 bases. The CDR3 spans 15 residues. The V gene's germline CDR1 is MNHEY and CDR2 SVGAGI. With 4 bases clipped from V and 9 bases from J, the junction kept 9 bases outside the gene matches. CDR3 sequence (DNA): TGTGCCAGCAGTTCGGCCGACAGGGGGCTTCCGCCCCAGCATTTT. Translating it yields CASSSADRGLPPQHF.

This clone came up once. CDR3 DNA: TGCGCCAGCAGCTTCACAGGGGAGCGGACTGAAGCTTTCTTT. Amino acids: CASSFTGERTEAFF. The V and J genes are TRBV5-1 and TRBJ1-1, with TRBD1 matching 7 bases. Germline lookup yields CDR1 SGHRS and CDR2 YFSETQ. This CDR3 has 14 residues. The V and J ends lost 2 bases and 5 bases, in that order; junction bases with no gene match: 6.

This clone was observed once. The chain links TRBV18 to TRBJ1-1; a possible D gene is TRBD1 (5 bases). Germline V gene sequence: CDR1 KGHSH, CDR2 LQKENI. The V end was cut by 3 bases, the J end by 5 bases, with 13 bases between. The CDR3 is 14 residues long. The CDR3 DNA is TGTGCCAGCTCACCGGGGGGGAAAGATACTGAAGCTTTCTTT. This codes for CASSPGGKDTEAFF.

This chain joins TRBV5-1 and TRBJ2-5; unclear D gene. Germline V gene data show CDR1 as SGHRS and CDR2 as YFSETQ. This CDR3 spans 13 amino acids. The ends were cut back, 4 bases at V and 2 bases at J, with 9 bases in the middle. CDR3 amino acids: CASSRGGQETQYF. CDR3 in DNA: TGCGCCAGCAGCCGAGGCGGTCAAGAGACCCAGTACTTC. The full variable domain, completed using reference TRBV5-1 and TRBJ2-5, is KAGVTQTPRYLIKTRGQQVTLSCSPISGHRSVSWYQQTPGQGLQFLFEYFSETQRNKGNFPGRFSGRQFSNSRSEMNVSTLELGDSALYLCASSRGGQETQYFGPGTRLLVL.

The V and J genes are TRBV11-2 and TRBJ2-5; TRBD1 agrees at 7 bases. V trimming: 4 bases; J trimming: 5 bases; junction bases outside the gene matches: 7. The CDR3 loop spans 14 amino acids. Germline V CDR1 and CDR2: SGHAT, FQNNGV. CDR3 bases: TGTGCCAGCAGCTCGGGACAGCCTGGGGAGACCCAGTACTTC. The encoded protein is CASSSGQPGETQYF.

The V and J genes are TRBV6-6 and TRBJ2-7; TRBD2 is a possible D gene (6 bases). Germline V lookup: CDR1 MNHNY, CDR2 SVGAGI (reference sequence). Trimming removed 7 bases from V and 2 bases from J, with 6 bases in between. This CDR3 has 11 residues. The CDR3 coding sequence is TGTGCCAGCAAGCGGGCCTACGAGCAGTACTTC. Translating gives CASKRAYEQYF.

The chain recombines TRBV16 with TRBJ1-5; 7 nucleotides align to TRBD1. Germline trimming cut 2 bases from V and 0 bases from J; bases unmatched to any gene: 1. This CDR3 is built from 15 residues. Per the germline V gene, CDR1 is KGHSY and CDR2 is FQNENV. CDR3 protein: CASSQQGGSNQPQHF. In DNA form, the CDR3 reads TGTGCCAGCAGCCAACAGGGGGGTAGCAATCAGCCCCAGCATTTT.

The chain employs TRBV30 and TRBJ2-3, with 11 bases fitting TRBD2. The CDR3 has 15 residues. Germline V gene data show CDR1 as GTSNPN and CDR2 as SVGIG (reference sequence). The junction had 3 bases not matched to a gene; V was cut back by 4 bases and J by 0 bases. The CDR3 sequence: CAWTRTSGSTDTQYF. The CDR3 DNA reads TGTGCCTGGACCCGGACTAGCGGGAGCACAGATACGCAGTATTTT.

This clone was recorded only once. The rearrangement links TRBV9 to TRBJ1-1; D is unclear. Germline CDR1 and CDR2: SGDLS and YYNGEE. The CDR3 is 15 residues long. The ends were cut back, 0 bases at V and 1 base at J, with 10 bases in the middle. The CDR3, as DNA: TGTGCCAGCAGCGTAGTAATTTCGGGGAACACTGAAGCTTTCTTT. This gives the protein CASSVVISGNTEAFF.

This clone was seen only once. This chain uses TRBV5-4 with TRBJ1-2, with 7 bases identical to TRBD1. The germline V gene encodes CDR1 SGHNT and CDR2 YYREEE (reference sequence). This CDR3 has 14 amino acids. J lost 3 bases, V lost 4 bases, and 6 bases had no gene match. Here the CDR3 DNA reads TGTGCCAGCAGCCCCGGACAGGTAGACTATGGCTACACCTTC. It encodes CASSPGQVDYGYTF.

This clone was seen a single time. The chain joins TRBV11-1 to TRBJ1-2; tentatively, D is TRBD1 (6 bases). Germline lookup yields CDR1 SGHAT and CDR2 FQDESV (reference sequence). V lost 0 bases and J 8 bases, leaving 16 bases between the germline ends. The CDR3 extends over 15 amino acids. CDR3 DNA: TGTGCCAGCAGCTTAGCCCTAAAACAGGGAGACGGCTACACCTTC. It specifies CASSLALKQGDGYTF.

The table lists this clone with a few counts. V and J are TRBV11-3 and TRBJ2-3; D call uncertain. Germline V lookup: CDR1 SGHNT, CDR2 YENEEA. V lost 3 bases, J lost 1 base, and 8 bases lay in between. The CDR3 consists of 14 residues. The chain's CDR3 is CASSFGIGTDTQYF. The CDR3, as DNA: TGTGCCAGCAGCTTTGGCATCGGCACAGATACGCAGTATTTT. Full variable domain (outside the CDR3, taken from reference TRBV11-3 and TRBJ2-3): EAGVVQSPRYKIIEKKQPVAFWCNPISGHNTLYWYLQNLGQGPELLIRYENEEAVDDSQLPKDRFSAERLKGVDSTLKIQPAELGDSAVYLCASSFGIGTDTQYFGPGTRLTVL.

Points on this clone: Germline and junction disagree at one end, which may indicate a read error. This chain connects TRBV7-7 to TRBJ1-4; 8 bases align to TRBD1. Germline values: CDR1 SSHAT, CDR2 FNYEAQ (reference sequence). The CDR3 runs to 16 residues. CDR3 sequence: CASSLASGQVGEKLFF. DNA of the CDR3: TGTGCTAGCAGCTTAGCGTCGGGACAGGTGGGTGAAAAACTGTTTTTT.